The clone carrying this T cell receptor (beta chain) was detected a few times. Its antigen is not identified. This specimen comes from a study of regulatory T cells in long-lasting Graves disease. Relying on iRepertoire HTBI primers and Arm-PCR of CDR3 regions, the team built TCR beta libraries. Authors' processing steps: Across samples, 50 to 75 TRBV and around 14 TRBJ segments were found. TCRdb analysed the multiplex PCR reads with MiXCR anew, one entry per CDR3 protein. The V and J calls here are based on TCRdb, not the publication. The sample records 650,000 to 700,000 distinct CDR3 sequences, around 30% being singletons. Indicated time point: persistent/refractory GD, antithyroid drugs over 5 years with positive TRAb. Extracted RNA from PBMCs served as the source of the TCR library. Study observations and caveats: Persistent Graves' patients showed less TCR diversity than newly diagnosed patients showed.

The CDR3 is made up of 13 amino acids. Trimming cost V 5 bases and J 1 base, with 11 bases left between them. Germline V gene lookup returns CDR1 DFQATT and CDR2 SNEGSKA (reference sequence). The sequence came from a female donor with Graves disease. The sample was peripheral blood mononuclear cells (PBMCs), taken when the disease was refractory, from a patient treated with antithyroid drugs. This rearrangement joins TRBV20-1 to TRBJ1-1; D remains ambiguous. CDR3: CSAEKGTNTEAFF. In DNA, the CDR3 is TGCAGTGCTGAAAAGGGCACGAACACTGAAGCTTTCTTT.